This T cell receptor (beta chain) came from a study of response to subunit inactivated influenza vaccine. Findings of the study overall: Few new T cells, the authors suggested, are recruited by each seasonal influenza vaccination.

The V segment lost 6 bases and the J segment 4 bases; nucleotides outside the gene matches: 17. The length of the CDR3 is 18 residues. Germline lookup yields CDR1 MNHNS and CDR2 SASEGT. TCRdb reprocessed the RT-PCR reads via MiXCR and lists one record per CDR3 protein. The sample records roughly 650,000 distinct CDR3 sequences, less than 20% being singletons. This clonotype occurred a few times. Its antigen is not identified. The chain links TRBV6-1 to TRBJ2-1, with TRBD1 matching over 8 bases. This receptor was obtained from a man aged 50 to 60 who received an inactivated influenza vaccine. The specimen was PBMCs from blood, collected about 11 days after vaccination. CDR3 region: CASRRGWEKGQVYNEQFF. The CDR3 coding sequence is TGTGCCAGCAGACGTGGCTGGGAGAAGGGACAGGTATACAATGAGCAGTTCTTC.